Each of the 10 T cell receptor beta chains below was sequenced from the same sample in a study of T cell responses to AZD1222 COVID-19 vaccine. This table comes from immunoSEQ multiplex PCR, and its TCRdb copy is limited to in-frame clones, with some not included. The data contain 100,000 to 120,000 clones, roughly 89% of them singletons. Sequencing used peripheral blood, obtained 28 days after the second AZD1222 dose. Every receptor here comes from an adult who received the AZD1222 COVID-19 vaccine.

Written as DNA, the CDR3 is TGTGCCATTTCAAAGTTCTCCACCGGGGAGCTGTTTTTT. The encoded protein is CAISKFSTGELFF. The chain carries TRBV7-9 and TRBJ2-2; D call uncertain. CDR3 length: 13 amino acids. CDR1 and CDR2 (germline): SEHNR, FQNEAQ (reference sequence). V was pared by 10 bases and J by 4 bases, with 13 bases between.

Here the CDR3 reads CASSSGTQQYF. The CDR3 DNA follows: TGTGCCAGCAGCTCAGGGACTCAACAGTACTTC. The rearrangement joins TRBV7-2 to TRBJ2-7; perhaps TRBD2 as D (6 bases). Germline CDR1 reads SGHTA; CDR2 reads FQGNSA. V lost 4 bases to trimming and J lost 10 bases, with 11 bases between them. The CDR3 spans 11 residues.

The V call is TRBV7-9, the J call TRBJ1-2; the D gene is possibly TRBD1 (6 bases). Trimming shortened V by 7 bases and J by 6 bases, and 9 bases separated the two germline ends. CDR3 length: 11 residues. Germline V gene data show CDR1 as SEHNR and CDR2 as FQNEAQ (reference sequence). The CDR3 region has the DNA TGTGCCAGCAACAGGGAGAATGGCTACACCTTC. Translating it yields CASNRENGYTF.

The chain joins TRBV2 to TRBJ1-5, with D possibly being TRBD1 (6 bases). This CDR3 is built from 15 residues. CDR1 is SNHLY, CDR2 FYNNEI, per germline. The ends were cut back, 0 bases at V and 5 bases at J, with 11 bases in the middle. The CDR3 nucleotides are TGTGCCAGCAGTGAAGCGCTGAGGGGGTATCAGCCCCAGCATTTT. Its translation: CASSEALRGYQPQHF.

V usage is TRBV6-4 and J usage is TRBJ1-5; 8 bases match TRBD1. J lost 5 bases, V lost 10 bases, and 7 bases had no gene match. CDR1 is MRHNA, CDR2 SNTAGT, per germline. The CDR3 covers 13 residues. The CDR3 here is CATSDRGHQPQHF. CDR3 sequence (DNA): TGTGCCACTTCAGACAGGGGCCATCAGCCCCAGCATTTT.

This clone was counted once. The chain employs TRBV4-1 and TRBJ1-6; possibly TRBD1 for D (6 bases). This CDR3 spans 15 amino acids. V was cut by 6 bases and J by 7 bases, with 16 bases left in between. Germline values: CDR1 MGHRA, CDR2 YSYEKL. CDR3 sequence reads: CASRPSSGENSPLHF. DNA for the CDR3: TGCGCCAGCAGACCCTCCTCAGGGGAAAATTCACCCCTCCACTTT.

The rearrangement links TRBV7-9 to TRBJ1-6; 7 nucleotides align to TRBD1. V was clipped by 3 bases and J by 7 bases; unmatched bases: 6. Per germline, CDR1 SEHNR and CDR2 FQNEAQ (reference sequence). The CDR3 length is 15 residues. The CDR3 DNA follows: TGTGCCAGCAGCTTGGTGGACAGGCCGAATTCACCCCTCCACTTT. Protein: CASSLVDRPNSPLHF. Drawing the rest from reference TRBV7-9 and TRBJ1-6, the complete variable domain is DTGVSQNPRHKITKRGQNVTFRCDPISEHNRLYWYRQTLGQGPEFLTYFQNEAQLEKSRLLSDRFSAERPKGSFSTLEIQRTEQGDSAMYLCASSLVDRPNSPLHFGNGTRLTVT.

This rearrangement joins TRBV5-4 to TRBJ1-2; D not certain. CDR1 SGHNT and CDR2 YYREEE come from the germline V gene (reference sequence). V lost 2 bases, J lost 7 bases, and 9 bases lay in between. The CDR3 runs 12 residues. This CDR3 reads CASSFQDAGYTF. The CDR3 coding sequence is TGTGCCAGCAGCTTTCAAGACGCTGGCTACACCTTC. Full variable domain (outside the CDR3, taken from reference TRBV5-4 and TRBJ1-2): ETGVTQSPTHLIKTRGQQVTLRCSSQSGHNTVSWYQQALGQGPQFIFQYYREEENGRGNFPPRFSGLQFPNYSSELNVNALELDDSALYLCASSFQDAGYTFGSGTRLTVV.

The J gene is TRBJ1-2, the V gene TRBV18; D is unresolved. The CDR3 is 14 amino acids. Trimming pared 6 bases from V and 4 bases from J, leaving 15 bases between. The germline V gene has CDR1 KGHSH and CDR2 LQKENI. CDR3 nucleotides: TGTGCCAGCTCGGAAGGGCAGCCATCCTATGGCTACACCTTC. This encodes CASSEGQPSYGYTF.

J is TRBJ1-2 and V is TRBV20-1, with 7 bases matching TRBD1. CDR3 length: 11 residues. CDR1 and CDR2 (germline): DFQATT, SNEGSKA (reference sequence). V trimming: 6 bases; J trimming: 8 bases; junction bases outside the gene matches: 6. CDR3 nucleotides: TGCAGTGCCAATGACAGGGTGGGCTACACCTTC. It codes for CSANDRVGYTF.